Following are 25 T cell receptor beta chains from one sample sequenced in a study of cytomegalovirus exposure and HLA in healthy donors. TCRdb keeps only in-frame clones here, not all; method: immunoSEQ multiplex PCR. The sample has about 130,000 clones, nearly 90% seen once. The sequencing input was PBMCs. The receptors were gathered from a woman aged 18-29 years in good health and CMV-seronegative.

The chain uses TRBV7-9 and TRBJ2-1; 7 nucleotides agree with TRBD2. The trim removed 3 bases at V and 4 bases at J, leaving 6 bases unmatched. CDR1 and CDR2 (germline): SEHNR, FQNEAQ (reference sequence). The CDR3 covers 15 residues. The CDR3 nucleotides are TGTGCCAGCAGCTTCAGCGGGACCACATACAATGAGCAGTTCTTC. The encoded protein is CASSFSGTTYNEQFF. Using reference TRBV7-9 and TRBJ2-1 for the parts outside the CDR3, the full variable domain is DTGVSQNPRHKITKRGQNVTFRCDPISEHNRLYWYRQTLGQGPEFLTYFQNEAQLEKSRLLSDRFSAERPKGSFSTLEIQRTEQGDSAMYLCASSFSGTTYNEQFFGPGTRLTVL.

The chain has TRBV18 and TRBJ2-7, with 7 bases that match TRBD2. V shed 6 bases, J shed 3 bases, and the junction held 5 bases outside the gene matches. Germline loops: CDR1 KGHSH, CDR2 LQKENI. The CDR3 runs 13 residues. Here the CDR3 reads CASSTGGDYEQYF. CDR3 DNA: TGTGCCAGCTCGACGGGGGGTGACTACGAGCAGTACTTC.

The CDR3 loop is CASSLDAGEAFF. The CDR3 DNA sequence: TGTGCCAGCAGCTTAGATGCAGGGGAAGCTTTCTTT. This sequence joins TRBV7-2 and TRBJ1-1; weak D call: TRBD1 (5 bases). Per the germline V gene, CDR1 is SGHTA and CDR2 is FQGNSA. The CDR3 covers 12 residues. Trimming stripped 1 base from V and 8 bases from J, with 8 bases between.

The chain links TRBV9 to TRBJ1-1, with TRBD1 as a possible D gene (6 bases). Per the germline V gene, CDR1 is SGDLS and CDR2 is YYNGEE. The V and J ends lost 0 bases and 4 bases respectively, with 13 bases between them. The CDR3 is 15 residues long. The CDR3 nucleotides read TGTGCCAGCAGCGTAGATTGGACAGAGGGCACTGAAGCTTTCTTT. Encoded protein: CASSVDWTEGTEAFF. Based on the CDR3 plus reference TRBV9 and TRBJ1-1, the full variable domain is DSGVTQTPKHLITATGQRVTLRCSPRSGDLSVYWYQQSLDQGLQFLIQYYNGEERAKGNILERFSAQQFPDLHSELNLSSLELGDSALYFCASSVDWTEGTEAFFGQGTRLTVV.

The rearrangement links TRBV2 to TRBJ1-2, with 9 bases that match TRBD1. The CDR3 extends over 13 amino acids. J gave up 7 bases and V 6 bases, and 6 bases lay outside the gene matches. Germline lookup yields CDR1 SNHLY and CDR2 FYNNEI. CDR3 in amino acids: CASSPQGASGYTF. The CDR3 nucleotides read TGTGCCAGCAGCCCACAGGGGGCGTCTGGCTACACCTTC.

The rearrangement links TRBV10-3 to TRBJ2-1; 9 bases fit TRBD2. The CDR3 is made up of 16 amino acids. CDR1 is ENHRY and CDR2 is SYGVKD in the germline V gene. V dropped 6 bases and J dropped 9; count of bases not matched to a gene: 15. The CDR3 DNA reads as TGTGCCATCAGGGGCCTAGCGGGACAAGGCGAGGGTGAGCAGTTCTTC. This sequence encodes CAIRGLAGQGEGEQFF.

This chain connects TRBV5-1 to TRBJ2-1, with D maybe TRBD2 (6 bases). V shed 4 bases and J shed 4 bases, with 18 bases lying between them. CDR3 length equals 16 residues. From germline, CDR1 is SGHRS and CDR2 YFSETQ. CDR3 DNA: TGCGCCAGCAGCAGAAGGCTGGGCGGGGTTTACAATGAGCAGTTCTTC. Protein: CASSRRLGGVYNEQFF.

The CDR3 bases are TGTGCCAGCAGCTCCGGGGGTGACACAGATACGCAGTATTTT. The encoded protein is CASSSGGDTDTQYF. The chain combines TRBV7-9 with TRBJ2-3; possibly TRBD2 for D (6 bases). The germline V and J ends were trimmed by 4 bases and 2 bases, with 10 bases remaining between them. Germline CDR1 and CDR2: SEHNR and FQNEAQ (reference sequence). CDR3 length equals 14 residues.

The chain uses TRBV4-1 and TRBJ2-2; 7 bases are shared with TRBD2. CDR1 MGHRA and CDR2 YSYEKL come from the germline V gene. J gave up 4 bases and V 4 bases, and 9 bases lay outside the gene matches. This CDR3 region has 16 residues. CDR3 residues: CASSRLIAGVTGELFF. In DNA, the CDR3 is TGCGCCAGCAGCCGTTTGATAGCGGGTGTCACCGGGGAGCTGTTTTTT.

This rearrangement joins TRBV5-8 to TRBJ1-1; 7 bases are a match to TRBD1. This CDR3 is 16 amino acids long. The V and J ends lost 2 bases and 1 base, in that order; junction bases with no gene match: 8. From germline, CDR1 is SGHTS and CDR2 YDEGEE. Here the CDR3 reads CASSFGGQSTNTEAFF. The CDR3 DNA is TGTGCCAGCAGCTTCGGGGGACAGTCGACGAACACTGAAGCTTTCTTT.

The chain links TRBV4-1 to TRBJ1-5, with a possible D match to TRBD1 (6 bases). Trimming pared 1 base from V and 3 bases from J, leaving 22 bases between. CDR1 and CDR2 from the germline V gene are MGHRA and YSYEKL. The CDR3 covers 19 residues. The CDR3 DNA reads as TGCGCCAGCAGCCAAGTAATTCGGACAGCTAGGGCTAACAATCAGCCCCAGCATTTT. As protein: CASSQVIRTARANNQPQHF.

V gene TRBV9 combines with J gene TRBJ1-2; the D is unclear. This CDR3 region has 13 residues. Germline V gives CDR1 SGDLS, CDR2 YYNGEE. V lost 2 bases and J 7 bases, leaving 12 bases between the germline ends. The chain's CDR3 is CASSVEVSGGYTF. CDR3 DNA sequence: TGTGCCAGCAGCGTCGAGGTTTCGGGTGGCTACACCTTC.

This chain connects TRBV5-1 to TRBJ1-5; TRBD1 is a possible D gene (5 bases). Between the trimmed V and J ends, which lost 2 bases and 0 bases, there was a span of 12 bases. The CDR3 spans 16 residues. CDR1 and CDR2 from the germline V gene are SGHRS and YFSETQ. The DNA for the CDR3 is TGCGCCAGCAGCTTAGGAGGGGACCATAGCAATCAGCCCCAGCATTTT. Encoded protein: CASSLGGDHSNQPQHF.

V and J are TRBV4-1 and TRBJ1-4, with 7 bases aligning to TRBD1. V dropped 2 bases and J dropped 14; count of bases not matched to a gene: 11. The CDR3 length is 14 residues. Germline CDR1 and CDR2: MGHRA and YSYEKL. The CDR3 here is CASSQPRQGPRLFF. The CDR3 DNA reads as TGCGCCAGCAGCCAACCCCGACAGGGCCCGAGGCTGTTTTTT.

Of note for this clone: One end of the junction fails to match germline, which may point to a read error. This rearrangement joins TRBV7-8 to TRBJ1-1; 7 nucleotides align to TRBD1. The CDR3 has 12 amino acids. Germline CDR1 reads SGHVS; CDR2 reads FQNEAQ. The DNA for the CDR3 is TGTGCCAGCAGCTTGACAGGGACCTGGCCCGTCTTT. Its protein is CASSLTGTWPVF. Complete variable domain (other parts from reference TRBV7-8 and TRBJ1-1): GAGVSQSPRYKVAKRGQDVALRCDPISGHVSLFWYQQALGQGPEFLTYFQNEAQLDKSGLPSDRFFAERPEGSVSTLKIQRTQQEDSAVYLCASSLTGTWPVFGQGTRLTVV.

The chain carries TRBV5-1 and TRBJ1-3, with unresolved D. The ends were cut back, 5 bases at V and 0 bases at J, with 12 bases in the middle. This CDR3 contains 15 residues. Looked up from germline, CDR1 is SGHRS and CDR2 is YFSETQ. The CDR3 spells CASSPGLNSGNTIYF. CDR3 in DNA: TGCGCCAGCAGTCCCGGACTGAACTCTGGAAACACCATATATTTT.

There are a few counts of this clone. This chain links TRBV27 with TRBJ2-3; D may be TRBD1 (5 bases). The CDR3 extends over 16 amino acids. CDR1 is MNHEY, CDR2 SMNVEV, per germline (reference sequence). Trimming removed 3 bases from V and 2 bases from J, with 15 bases in between. The CDR3 region has the DNA TGTGCCAGCAGTTTCCTCTATACAGGCGCCACAGATACGCAGTATTTT. Translation: CASSFLYTGATDTQYF.

The V and J genes are TRBV11-3 and TRBJ1-1; D not certain. Germline CDR1 and CDR2: SGHNT and YENEEA. Trimming cost V 2 bases and J 3 bases, with 7 bases left between them. The CDR3 extends over 13 amino acids. The chain's CDR3 is CASSLHRDTEAFF. In nucleotides, the CDR3 is TGTGCCAGCAGCTTACATCGGGACACTGAAGCTTTCTTT.

CDR3 loop: CASSRWTGGYYGYTF. Written as DNA, the CDR3 is TGTGCCAGCAGTCGCTGGACAGGGGGCTACTATGGCTACACCTTC. The chain employs TRBV27 and TRBJ1-2, with 11 nucleotides matching TRBD1. V shed 5 bases, J shed 3 bases, and the junction held 5 bases outside the gene matches. This CDR3 region has 15 residues. Germline CDR1 reads MNHEY; CDR2 reads SMNVEV (reference sequence).

This clone was seen once. The gene calls are TRBV11-2 and TRBJ1-2; 8 bases agree with TRBD1. This CDR3 is 15 amino acids long. Trimming took 0 bases from V and 3 from J; bases not matched to a gene: 3. From germline, CDR1 is SGHAT and CDR2 FQNNGV. The CDR3 bases are TGTGCCAGCAGCTTAGACCCGACAGGGGACTATGGCTACACCTTC. It encodes CASSLDPTGDYGYTF. Combining the CDR3 with reference TRBV11-2 and TRBJ1-2 gives the whole variable domain EAGVAQSPRYKIIEKRQSVAFWCNPISGHATLYWYQQILGQGPKLLIQFQNNGVVDDSQLPKDRFSAERLKGVDSTLKIQPAKLEDSAVYLCASSLDPTGDYGYTFGSGTRLTVV.

J is TRBJ1-3 and V is TRBV9; no definite D call. V was pared by 4 bases and J by 0 bases, with 14 bases between. Germline V gene sequence: CDR1 SGDLS, CDR2 YYNGEE. This CDR3 is built from 16 residues. The CDR3 DNA is TGTGCCAGCAGCCTTGACATGGGCCCCTCTGGAAACACCATATATTTT. This gives the protein CASSLDMGPSGNTIYF.

The J gene is TRBJ2-3, the V gene TRBV7-3; D is ambiguous. The V gene's germline CDR1 is SGHTA and CDR2 FQGTGA. Trimming took off 1 base at V and 6 bases at J, with 8 bases between the two ends. This CDR3 comprises 13 residues. CDR3 DNA sequence: TGTGCCAGCAGCTTAATCCCGCAGGATACGCAGTATTTT. It encodes CASSLIPQDTQYF.

This clone was seen only a few times. The V and J genes are TRBV6-1 and TRBJ1-2; D is possibly TRBD1 (6 bases). Germline values: CDR1 MNHNS, CDR2 SASEGT. V shed 6 bases and J shed 3 bases, with 14 bases lying between them. The CDR3 consists of 14 residues. The CDR3 protein is CASRIQGPDYGYTF. The DNA of the CDR3 is TGTGCCAGCAGAATACAGGGCCCTGACTATGGCTACACCTTC.

The rearrangement links TRBV5-1 to TRBJ2-5; 9 nucleotides match TRBD1. CDR3 length: 15 residues. Germline V CDR1 and CDR2: SGHRS, YFSETQ. Unmatched junction bases numbered 8, after V lost 4 bases and J lost 4 bases. CDR3 in amino acids: CASSPQDRGLETQYF. Written as DNA, the CDR3 is TGCGCCAGCAGCCCCCAGGACAGGGGTTTAGAGACCCAGTACTTC.

The gene calls are TRBV7-8 and TRBJ1-1, with 9 bases matching TRBD1. Unmatched junction bases numbered 8, after V lost 5 bases and J lost 4 bases. The CDR3 extends over 15 amino acids. In germline, CDR1 is SGHVS, CDR2 FQNEAQ. This CDR3 reads CASSPGTGTGTEAFF. In DNA form, the CDR3 reads TGTGCCAGCAGCCCGGGGACAGGGACGGGCACTGAAGCTTTCTTT. Looking up the rest from reference TRBV7-8 and TRBJ1-1 gives the full variable domain: GAGVSQSPRYKVAKRGQDVALRCDPISGHVSLFWYQQALGQGPEFLTYFQNEAQLDKSGLPSDRFFAERPEGSVSTLKIQRTQQEDSAVYLCASSPGTGTGTEAFFGQGTRLTVV.